The 8 T cell receptor beta chains presented below share a single source sample, sequenced in a study of regulatory T cells in long-lasting Graves disease. Time point of the sample: persistent/refractory GD, antithyroid drugs over 5 years with positive TRAb. The TCR library used RNA extracted from PBMCs. Relying on iRepertoire HTBI primers and Arm-PCR of CDR3 regions, the team built TCR beta libraries. TCRdb ran MiXCR on the multiplex PCR reads and lists one entry per CDR3 protein. Seen here are hundreds of thousands of distinct CDR3 sequences, around a fifth observed once, and the top ten hold about an eighth. The material sequenced was peripheral blood mononuclear cells (PBMCs), taken when the disease was refractory, from a patient treated with antithyroid drugs. These receptors all stem from a female donor with Graves disease.

The chain is built from TRBV3-1 and TRBJ1-2, with D hard to call. V shed 1 base and J shed 2 bases, with 11 bases lying between them. This CDR3 has 15 residues. Germline-derived CDR1 and CDR2 are LGHDT and YNNKEL (reference sequence). Here the CDR3 reads CASSQGMGTNYGYTF. The CDR3, as DNA: TGTGCCAGCAGCCAAGGGATGGGAACCAACTATGGCTACACCTTC. Based on the CDR3 plus reference TRBV3-1 and TRBJ1-2, the full variable domain is DTAVSQTPKYLVTQMGNDKSIKCEQNLGHDTMYWYKQDSKKFLKIMFSYNNKELIINETVPNRFSPKSPDKAHLNLHINSLELGDSAVYFCASSQGMGTNYGYTFGSGTRLTVV.

The chain is built from TRBV7-2 and TRBJ2-5; D tentatively reads TRBD1 or TRBD2 (6 bases each). The V end lost 8 bases, the J end lost 5 bases, and 21 bases lay between the germline ends. Germline-derived CDR1 and CDR2 are SGHTA and FQGNSA. CDR3 size: 15 residues. The CDR3 bases are TGTGCCAGCTCCCCACTCCGGGGGCAGCAGGAGACCCAGTACTTC. It encodes CASSPLRGQQETQYF. The complete variable domain, with remaining parts taken from reference TRBV7-2 and TRBJ2-5, reads GAGVSQSPSNKVTEKGKDVELRCDPISGHTALYWYRQSLGQGLEFLIYFQGNSAPDKSGLPSDRFSAERTGGSVSTLTIQRTQQEDSAVYLCASSPLRGQQETQYFGPGTRLLVL.

This clonotype appeared many times. The chain joins TRBV2 to TRBJ1-2; tentative D call: TRBD1 (6 bases). Germline V gene data show CDR1 as SNHLY and CDR2 as FYNNEI. V was pared by 2 bases and J by 4 bases, with 17 bases between. The CDR3 contains 16 residues. The CDR3 region is CASSEMGMGAPYGYTF. The CDR3 nucleotides read TGTGCCAGCAGTGAAATGGGAATGGGGGCTCCCTATGGCTACACCTTC.

The rearrangement uses TRBV7-2 and TRBJ2-4; the D is unclear. The tail of the sequence fits TRBJ2-5 better, so the J call may be wrong. The germline V gene encodes CDR1 SGHTA and CDR2 FQGNSA. The CDR3 is 13 amino acids. The CDR3 nucleotides read TGTGCCAGCAGCTTAGGTTGCGTGGAGACCCAGTACTTC. Residues: CASSLGCVETQYF.

This clonotype was detected ten times or more. The chain couples TRBV7-2 to TRBJ1-2; 8 bases fit TRBD1. This CDR3 has 17 amino acids. V dropped 5 bases and J dropped 2; count of bases not matched to a gene: 13. The germline gives CDR1 SGHTA, CDR2 FQGNSA. The CDR3 DNA reads TGTGCCAGCAGCCGCACCGGGGGGACAGGAAGGAACTATGGCTACACCTTC. Translating it yields CASSRTGGTGRNYGYTF.

The chain joins TRBV7-6 to TRBJ2-5; tentative D call: TRBD1 (5 bases). CDR3 length: 15 residues. Trimming took 1 base from V and 2 from J, leaving 11 bases between them. Germline V gene lookup returns CDR1 SGHVS and CDR2 FNYEAQ. CDR3 loop: CASSLGGVGQETQYF. CDR3 coding DNA: TGTGCCAGCAGCTTAGGGGGCGTCGGGCAAGAGACCCAGTACTTC.

This clonotype was recorded many times. The V call is TRBV6-1, the J call TRBJ2-6; D is ambiguous. Germline lookup yields CDR1 MNHNS and CDR2 SASEGT. This CDR3 has 17 residues. The V end was cut by 10 bases, the J end by 0 bases, with 19 bases between. The DNA for the CDR3 is TGTGCCACCTCAAGGGTGGGCCCACGCTCTGGGGCCAACGTCCTGACTTTC. It encodes CATSRVGPRSGANVLTF.

The rearrangement joins TRBV6-5 to TRBJ2-1; TRBD2 agrees at 12 bases. The CDR3 is 15 amino acids. Trimming cost V 6 bases and J 8 bases; bases outside gene matches: 8. Germline CDR1 reads MNHEY; CDR2 reads SVGAGI. CDR3 DNA: TGTGCCAGCAGATACGGACTAGCGGGGACATATGAGCAGTTCTTC. It encodes CASRYGLAGTYEQFF.